This record looks at one TCR beta chain sequence and its context. The sample belongs to a study of blood T cell repertoires in COVID-19. Study-level background: There were acute and convalescent COVID-19 samples, and they came from the United States, Italy and Spain. PBMCs, B-cell-depleted T cells, or T cells were the source of the cDNA or gDNA that made up the material.

Authors' analysis steps: From reference gene primer amplification, estimates of nucleated cell counts were derived. Here immunoSEQ multiplex PCR was the method, and the copy in TCRdb shows in-frame clones only, minus some. Clone size and V and J calls were adopted from that table, with D and trimming inferred from the DNA. The sample comprises roughly 28,000 clones, 89% of which are singletons, and about 48% rests with the top ten. Germline loops: CDR1 SGDLS, CDR2 YYNGEE. Unmatched junction bases numbered 9, after V lost 0 bases and J lost 9 bases. This CDR3 region has 15 residues. The sample consisted of peripheral blood. The source is a human donor with acute or convalescent COVID-19. The donor label of this sample is uncertain. The rearrangement joins TRBV9 to TRBJ2-1; 7 bases align to TRBD2. Here the CDR3 DNA reads TGTGCCAGCAGCGTAGTACGCGGGAGTGGAGGTGAGCAGTTCTTC. It yields the protein CASSVVRGSGGEQFF.